Sequencing of this TCR beta chain was carried out in a study of spatial heterogeneity in lung cancer. As to time point: sample taken at primary tumor resection. This clonotype is deemed medium-sized. Its target is unknown. Each CDR3 protein is one row after TCRdb ran MiXCR on the 5' RACE reads. This sample has more than 2,000 distinct CDR3 sequences, with approximately 11% found just once. Overall study results and limits: Expanded intratumoral alpha and beta TCR counts tracked tumor mutation counts.

The sequencing here drew on lung tumor tissue, taken at surgery. The sequence came from a female donor with early-stage non-small cell lung cancer.

CDR3 DNA: TGCAGTGCCCAAGACGGATCCTACGAGCAGTACTTC. Translated: CSAQDGSYEQYF. The gene calls are TRBV20-1 and TRBJ2-7; no clear D gene. Between the trimmed V and J ends, which lost 6 bases and 1 base, there was a span of 10 bases. The CDR3 spans 12 residues. CDR1 is DFQATT, CDR2 SNEGSKA, per germline (reference sequence).